One T cell receptor (beta chain) is described in this entry. This entry is derived from a study of blood T cell repertoires in COVID-19. Study-wide context: Acute and convalescent COVID-19 samples came from the United States, Italy and Spain. Nucleic acid was either cDNA or gDNA, and it came from T cells, B-cell-depleted T cells, or PBMCs.

Original processing methods: Amplification from reference gene primers served as the basis for estimated nucleated cell counts. The method was immunoSEQ multiplex PCR; TCRdb's version includes in-frame clones alone and lacks a portion of them. V and J calls and clone size are given by that table; D and trimming were obtained from the DNA. The profile shows tens of thousands of clones, around 86% of them singletons. Per the germline V gene, CDR1 is MNHEY and CDR2 is SVGEGT. The CDR3 spans 15 residues. J lost 7 bases, V lost 3 bases, and 11 bases had no gene match. The V gene is TRBV6-2 or TRBV6-3, the J gene TRBJ1-2; TRBD1 agrees at 7 bases. The sequencing sample was made of peripheral blood. The clonotype was recovered from a man aged 55 to 69 with active COVID-19. CDR3 in amino acids: CASSYSDRAGSGYTF. In DNA form, the CDR3 reads TGTGCCAGCAGTTATTCTGACAGGGCGGGTTCTGGCTACACCTTC.